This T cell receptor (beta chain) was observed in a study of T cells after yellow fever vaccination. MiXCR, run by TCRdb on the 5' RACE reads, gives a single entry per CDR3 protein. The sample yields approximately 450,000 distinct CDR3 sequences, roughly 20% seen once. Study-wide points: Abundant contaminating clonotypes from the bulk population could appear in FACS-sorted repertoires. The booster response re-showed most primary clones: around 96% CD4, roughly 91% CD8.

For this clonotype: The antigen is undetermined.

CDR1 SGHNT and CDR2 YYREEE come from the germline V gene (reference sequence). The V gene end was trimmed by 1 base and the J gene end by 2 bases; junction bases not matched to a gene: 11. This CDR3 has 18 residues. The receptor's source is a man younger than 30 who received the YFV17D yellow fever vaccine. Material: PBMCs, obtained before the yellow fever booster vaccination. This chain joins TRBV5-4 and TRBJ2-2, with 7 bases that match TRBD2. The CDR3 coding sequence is TGTGCCAGCAGCTTGTATAGGGGAGGGATGACTAACACCGGGGAGCTGTTTTTT. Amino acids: CASSLYRGGMTNTGELFF.